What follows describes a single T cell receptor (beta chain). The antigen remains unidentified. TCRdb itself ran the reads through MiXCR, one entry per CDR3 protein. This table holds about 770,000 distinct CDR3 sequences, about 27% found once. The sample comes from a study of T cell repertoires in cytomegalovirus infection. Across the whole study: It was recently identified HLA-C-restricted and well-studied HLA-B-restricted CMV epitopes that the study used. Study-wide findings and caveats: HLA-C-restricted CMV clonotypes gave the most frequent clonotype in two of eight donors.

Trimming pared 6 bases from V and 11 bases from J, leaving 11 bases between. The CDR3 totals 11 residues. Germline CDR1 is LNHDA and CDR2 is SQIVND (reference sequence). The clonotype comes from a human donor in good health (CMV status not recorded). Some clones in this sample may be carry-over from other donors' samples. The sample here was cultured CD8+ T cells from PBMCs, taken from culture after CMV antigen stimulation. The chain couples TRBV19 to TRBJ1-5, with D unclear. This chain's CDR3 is CASSPGRAQHF. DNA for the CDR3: TGTGCCAGTAGCCCCGGGCGGGCCCAGCATTTT.